A single sample is the source of the 12 T cell receptor beta chains below, sequenced in a study of blood T cell repertoires in COVID-19 (dated by TCRdb to 2019 to 2021). Library generation was performed with the immunoSEQ multiplex PCR assay. The immuneACCESS repertoire file appears here via TCRdb, limited to in-frame rearrangements. These files lack a portion of the clones; in checked studies, under half of the deficit traces to unresolved V genes, and the cause of the others is not known. Recorded for this sample are 100,000 to 150,000 clones; approximately 90% of them occurred a single time. Clones ranked in the top ten supply around 4.5% of the sample. The source material was peripheral blood. The receptors come from a man in his sixties with COVID-19, enrolled during active disease.

The V and J genes are TRBV6-5 and TRBJ1-3; 10 nucleotides line up with TRBD1. CDR1 is MNHEY, CDR2 SVGAGI, per germline. CDR3 length: 15 residues. Trimming cost V 0 bases and J 11 bases; bases outside gene matches: 7. The CDR3 region has the DNA TGTGCCAGCAGTTACTCGACAGGGGGCCTTTATCCCATATATTTT. Amino acids: CASSYSTGGLYPIYF.

The chain uses TRBV6-2 or TRBV6-3 and TRBJ2-7; 9 bases agree with TRBD1. The CDR3 loop spans 14 amino acids. Losses at the gene ends were 6 bases for V and 5 bases for J; bases not matched to a gene: 8. Germline V CDR1 and CDR2: MNHEY, SVGEGT. The CDR3 DNA is TGTGCCAGCAGCAGACAGGGGGGAAGGAACGAGCAGTACTTC. Translating gives CASSRQGGRNEQYF.

In its sample, this clone was seen once. The J gene is TRBJ2-7, the V gene TRBV28, with a weak D call TRBD1 (5 bases). The CDR3 contains 14 residues. Germline V lookup: CDR1 MDHEN, CDR2 SYDVKM. Trimming cost V 6 bases and J 0 bases, with 12 bases left between them. CDR3 amino acids: CASSPQGSSYEQYF. CDR3 DNA: TGTGCCAGCAGCCCGCAGGGTAGCTCCTACGAGCAGTACTTC. Based on the CDR3 plus reference TRBV28 and TRBJ2-7, the full variable domain is DVKVTQSSRYLVKRTGEKVFLECVQDMDHENMFWYRQDPGLGLRLIYFSYDVKMKEKGDIPEGYSVSREKKERFSLILESASTNQTSMYLCASSPQGSSYEQYFGPGTRLTVT.

The chain joins TRBV6-1 to TRBJ1-5; D not resolved. Trimming shortened V by 0 bases and J by 6 bases, and 6 bases separated the two germline ends. CDR3 length: 13 residues. Germline loops: CDR1 MNHNS, CDR2 SASEGT. The chain's CDR3 is CASSEARVQPQHF. CDR3 sequence (DNA): TGTGCCAGCAGTGAAGCGCGGGTTCAGCCCCAGCATTTT.

The table lists this clone with a count of one. The chain employs TRBV2 and TRBJ1-2; tentative D call: TRBD1 (6 bases). This CDR3 is 17 amino acids long. V gave up 3 bases and J gave up 3 bases, with 20 bases separating them. CDR1 and CDR2 from the germline V gene are SNHLY and FYNNEI. The CDR3 DNA sequence: TGTGCCAGCAGTGACTGGGGTCCGGGACAAATGTACTATGGCTACACCTTC. It encodes CASSDWGPGQMYYGYTF.

The J gene is TRBJ1-1, the V gene TRBV6-5; 7 bases line up with TRBD1. V dropped 6 bases and J dropped 7; count of bases not matched to a gene: 8. CDR3 length: 13 amino acids. CDR1 and CDR2 (germline): MNHEY, SVGAGI. Written as DNA, the CDR3 is TGTGCCAGCAGACCCGACAGGGTCAGTGAAGCTTTCTTT. It is translated as CASRPDRVSEAFF.

The chain links TRBV5-1 to TRBJ2-7; D perhaps matches TRBD2 (6 bases). The germline CDR1 and CDR2 sequences are SGHRS and YFSETQ. CDR3 length: 14 residues. Trimming pared 4 bases from V and 2 bases from J, leaving 13 bases between. The CDR3 nucleotides read TGCGCCAGCAGCGTCGGGGGTCTGGCCTACGAGCAGTACTTC. Residues: CASSVGGLAYEQYF.

The chain is built from TRBV11-2 and TRBJ1-1, with D possibly being TRBD1 (6 bases). The CDR3 loop spans 15 amino acids. V dropped 1 base and J dropped 5 bases, with 14 bases sitting between them. Germline assignment: CDR1 SGHAT and CDR2 FQNNGV. Here the CDR3 DNA reads TGTGCCAGCAGCTTAGTCGCCAGGGGACGGACTGAAGCTTTCTTT. This encodes CASSLVARGRTEAFF.

In its sample, this clone was seen once. The chain employs TRBV6-5 and TRBJ1-2, with TRBD1 as a possible D gene (5 bases). Trimming removed 4 bases at V and 0 bases at J, with 12 bases between. The CDR3 totals 15 residues. The germline V gene has CDR1 MNHEY and CDR2 SVGAGI. CDR3: CASSSPGIPNYGYTF. The CDR3 DNA reads TGTGCCAGCAGTTCTCCAGGGATACCTAACTATGGCTACACCTTC.

This clone occurred once. This CDR3 reads CASSIGTDTRGGYTF. The DNA of the CDR3 is TGTGCCAGCAGTATAGGGACAGATACTAGAGGCGGCTACACCTTC. The genes are TRBV28 and TRBJ1-2, with 7 bases lining up with TRBD1. The junction had 14 bases not matched to a gene; V was cut back by 5 bases and J by 8 bases. Germline lookup yields CDR1 MDHEN and CDR2 SYDVKM. The CDR3 loop spans 15 amino acids.

The chain has TRBV27 and TRBJ1-2; D is perhaps TRBD1 (6 bases). The germline CDR1 and CDR2 sequences are MNHEY and SMNVEV (reference sequence). The V end lost 6 bases, the J end lost 0 bases, and 17 bases lay between the germline ends. The CDR3 runs to 16 residues. The CDR3 DNA follows: TGTGCCAGCAGACTTAAGGGGGACCGAGCTAACTATGGCTACACCTTC. This codes for CASRLKGDRANYGYTF.

The rearrangement joins TRBV5-8 to TRBJ2-1; 8 bases are shared with TRBD2. Germline-derived CDR1 and CDR2 are SGHTS and YDEGEE. This CDR3 spans 16 amino acids. V lost 9 bases, J lost 7 bases, and 18 bases stayed unmatched. In nucleotides, the CDR3 is TGTGCCACCGGAGATGGTAGCGGGGCCTACGGGAATGAGCAGTTCTTC. This sequence encodes CATGDGSGAYGNEQFF.